These T cell receptor beta chains were read from a single sample in a study of blood T cell repertoires in COVID-19. Method: immunoSEQ multiplex PCR; TCRdb's copy keeps in-frame clones and lacks some. The sample records about 190,000 clones, about 85% being singletons. Sequences were obtained from peripheral blood. These receptors all come from a woman older than 75 with acute or convalescent COVID-19. Both conserved end residues are part of each CDR3. A D gene is named only where the DNA matches it firmly. Rows may omit the clone size; those that give it use once, few, many or a size class.

j_call: TRBJ2-5
v_call: TRBV5-1
clone_size: once
d_call: NA
cdr3_nt: TGCGCCAGCAGCTTTCAATCTGGACAGCAAGAGACCCAGTACTTC
cdr3_aa: CASSFQSGQQETQYF

j_call: TRBJ1-6
v_call: TRBV30
clone_size: NA
d_call: NA
cdr3_nt: TGTGCCTGGGGTGCCCCCGCAGGGTTCTATAATTCACCCCTCCACTTT
cdr3_aa: CAWGAPAGFYNSPLHF

j_call: TRBJ1-4
v_call: TRBV28
clone_size: NA
d_call: NA
cdr3_nt: TGTGCCAGCACAAGATTCCGGGAAAAACTGTTTTTT
cdr3_aa: CASTRFREKLFF

j_call: TRBJ1-1
v_call: TRBV6-7
clone_size: NA
d_call: NA
cdr3_nt: TGTGCCGGGAAGGGGCGGACTGAAGCTTTCTTT
cdr3_aa: CAGKGRTEAFF

j_call: TRBJ2-1
v_call: TRBV14
clone_size: NA
d_call: TRBD2
cdr3_nt: TGTGCCAGCAGCCAACTCGCGACTAGCGGGAGGAGCAATGAGCAGTTCTTC
cdr3_aa: CASSQLATSGRSNEQFF

j_call: TRBJ1-6
v_call: TRBV9
clone_size: few
d_call: NA
cdr3_nt: TGTGCCAGCAGCGTACGGGGGGAGGGAGGGACACCCCTCCACTTT
cdr3_aa: CASSVRGEGGTPLHF

j_call: TRBJ1-2
v_call: TRBV15
clone_size: NA
d_call: NA
cdr3_nt: TGTGCCACCAGCCAAGACGGGATTACTAACTATGGCTACACCTTC
cdr3_aa: CATSQDGITNYGYTF

j_call: TRBJ2-5
v_call: TRBV28
clone_size: NA
d_call: NA
cdr3_nt: TGTGCCAGCAGTTTCCGAGGGGGAGTAGGCCTCGGAGAGACCCAGTACTTC
cdr3_aa: CASSFRGGVGLGETQYF

j_call: TRBJ1-1
v_call: TRBV27
clone_size: NA
d_call: TRBD1
cdr3_nt: TGTGCCAGCAGTTTAAGGACAGGGGGCCTCCCAGCTTTCTTT
cdr3_aa: CASSLRTGGLPAFF

j_call: TRBJ2-7
v_call: TRBV2
clone_size: NA
d_call: TRBD2
cdr3_nt: TGTGCCAGCAACCTGGGGACTACCACCTACGAGCAGTACTTC
cdr3_aa: CASNLGTTTYEQYF

j_call: TRBJ2-1
v_call: TRBV6-5
clone_size: NA
d_call: TRBD2
cdr3_nt: TGTGCCACGGGGGGGCCATACAATGAGCAGTTCTTC
cdr3_aa: CATGGPYNEQFF

j_call: TRBJ1-4
v_call: TRBV10-3
clone_size: NA
d_call: TRBD1
cdr3_nt: TGTGCCATCGGCCCCTGGCAGGGGGAAGCAACTAATGAAAAACTGTTTTTT
cdr3_aa: CAIGPWQGEATNEKLFF

j_call: TRBJ1-5
v_call: TRBV24-1
clone_size: NA
d_call: TRBD1
cdr3_nt: TGTGCCACCAGTGACCCCGGGACAGGGATTCAGCCCCAGCATTTT
cdr3_aa: CATSDPGTGIQPQHF

j_call: TRBJ1-5
v_call: TRBV28
clone_size: few
d_call: TRBD1
cdr3_nt: TGTGCCAGCAGAAAGACAGGGATGCAGCCCCAGCATTTT
cdr3_aa: CASRKTGMQPQHF

j_call: TRBJ1-2
v_call: TRBV6-5
clone_size: NA
d_call: TRBD1
cdr3_nt: TGTGCCTACCGAGGGGGACAGGGTTATGGCTACACCTTC
cdr3_aa: CAYRGGQGYGYTF

j_call: TRBJ2-7
v_call: TRBV18
clone_size: NA
d_call: TRBD2
cdr3_nt: TGTGCCAGCTCACCGCGGACTAGCGGGAGTACCTACGAGCAGTACTTC
cdr3_aa: CASSPRTSGSTYEQYF

j_call: TRBJ1-2
v_call: TRBV9
clone_size: NA
d_call: NA
cdr3_nt: TGTGCCAGCAGCCTCGACAGTGCCCCATATGGCTACACCTTC
cdr3_aa: CASSLDSAPYGYTF